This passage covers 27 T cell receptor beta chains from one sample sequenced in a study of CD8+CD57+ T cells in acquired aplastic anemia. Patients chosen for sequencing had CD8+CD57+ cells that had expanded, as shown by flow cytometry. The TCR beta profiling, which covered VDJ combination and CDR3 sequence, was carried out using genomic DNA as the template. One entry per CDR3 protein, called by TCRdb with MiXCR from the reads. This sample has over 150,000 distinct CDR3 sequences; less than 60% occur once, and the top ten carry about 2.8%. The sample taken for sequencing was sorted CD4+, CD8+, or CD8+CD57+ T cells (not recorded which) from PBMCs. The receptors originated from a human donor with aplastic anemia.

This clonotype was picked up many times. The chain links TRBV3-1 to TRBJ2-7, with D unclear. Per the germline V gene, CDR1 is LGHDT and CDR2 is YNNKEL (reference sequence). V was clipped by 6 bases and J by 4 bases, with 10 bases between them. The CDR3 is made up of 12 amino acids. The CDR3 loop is CASRKDGYEQYF. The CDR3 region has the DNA TGTGCCAGCAGAAAGGACGGGTACGAGCAGTACTTC.

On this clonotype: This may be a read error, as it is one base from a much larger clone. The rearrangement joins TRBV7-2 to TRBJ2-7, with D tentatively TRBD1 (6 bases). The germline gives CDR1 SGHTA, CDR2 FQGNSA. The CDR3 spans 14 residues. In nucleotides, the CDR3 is TGTGCCAGCAGCTTAGCACACAGGGCCCACGAGCGGTACTTC. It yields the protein CASSLAHRAHERYF.

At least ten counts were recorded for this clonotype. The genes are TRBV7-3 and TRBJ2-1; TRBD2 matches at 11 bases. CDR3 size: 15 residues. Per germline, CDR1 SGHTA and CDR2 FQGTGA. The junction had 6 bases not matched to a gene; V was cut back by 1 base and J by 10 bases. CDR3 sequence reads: CASSLRTSGRGEQFF. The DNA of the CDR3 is TGTGCCAGCAGCTTAAGAACTAGCGGGAGAGGGGAGCAGTTCTTC.

The CDR3 DNA follows: TGCGCCAGCACGTCCCCCTCCTACGAGCAGTACTTC. It yields the protein CASTSPSYEQYF. This chain links TRBV10-2 with TRBJ2-7; no firm D call. The CDR3 covers 12 residues. The germline V gene has CDR1 WSHSY and CDR2 SAAADI. V dropped 7 bases and J dropped 0 bases, with 7 bases sitting between them.

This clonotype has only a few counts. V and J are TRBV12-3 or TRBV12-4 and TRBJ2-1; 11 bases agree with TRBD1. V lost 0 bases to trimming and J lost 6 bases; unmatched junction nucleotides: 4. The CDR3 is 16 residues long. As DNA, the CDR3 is TGTGCCAGCAGTTTAGCTTCCGGGACAGGGGGCAATGAGCAGTTCTTC. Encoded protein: CASSLASGTGGNEQFF.

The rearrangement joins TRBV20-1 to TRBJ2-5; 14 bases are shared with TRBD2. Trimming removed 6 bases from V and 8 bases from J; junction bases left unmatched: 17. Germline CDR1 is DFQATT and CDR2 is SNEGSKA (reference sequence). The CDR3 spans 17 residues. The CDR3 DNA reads TGCAGTGCCTCCCGGGGGACTAGCGGGAGATCAAGAGACACCCAGTACTTC. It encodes CSASRGTSGRSRDTQYF.

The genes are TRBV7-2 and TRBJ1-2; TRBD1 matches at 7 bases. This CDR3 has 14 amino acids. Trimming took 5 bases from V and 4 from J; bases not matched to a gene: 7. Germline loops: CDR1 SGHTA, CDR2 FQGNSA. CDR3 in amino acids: CASSPGTAIYGYTF. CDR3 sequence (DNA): TGTGCCAGCAGCCCAGGGACAGCGATCTATGGCTACACCTTC.

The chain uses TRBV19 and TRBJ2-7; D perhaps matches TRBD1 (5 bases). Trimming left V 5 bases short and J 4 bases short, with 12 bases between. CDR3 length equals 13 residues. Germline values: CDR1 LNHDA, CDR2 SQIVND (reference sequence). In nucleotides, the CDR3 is TGTGCCAGTAGTGGGGCGGTAGGGTACGAGCAGTACTTC. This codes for CASSGAVGYEQYF. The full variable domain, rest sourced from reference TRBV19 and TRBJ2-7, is DGGITQSPKYLFRKEGQNVTLSCEQNLNHDAMYWYRQDPGQGLRLIYYSQIVNDFQKGDIAEGYSVSREKKESFPLTVTSAQKNPTAFYLCASSGAVGYEQYFGPGTRLTVT.

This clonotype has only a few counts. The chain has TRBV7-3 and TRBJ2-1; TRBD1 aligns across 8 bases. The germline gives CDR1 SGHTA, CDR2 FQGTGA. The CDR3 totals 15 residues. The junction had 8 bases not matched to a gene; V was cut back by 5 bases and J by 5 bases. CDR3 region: CASSLGQGANNEQFF. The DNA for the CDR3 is TGTGCCAGCAGCCTGGGGCAGGGGGCTAACAATGAGCAGTTCTTC.

The CDR3 loop is CASSVFSGLENEQFF. Written as DNA, the CDR3 is TGTGCCAGCAGTGTCTTTTCAGGGTTGGAGAATGAGCAGTTCTTC. V is TRBV2 and J is TRBJ2-1; tentatively, D is TRBD1 (5 bases). From germline, CDR1 is SNHLY and CDR2 FYNNEI. The ends were cut back, 4 bases at V and 7 bases at J, with 17 bases in the middle. This CDR3 has 15 residues.

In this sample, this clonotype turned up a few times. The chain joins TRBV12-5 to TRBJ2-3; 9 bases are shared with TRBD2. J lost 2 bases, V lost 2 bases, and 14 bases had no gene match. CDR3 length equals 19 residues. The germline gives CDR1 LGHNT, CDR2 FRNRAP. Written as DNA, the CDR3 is TGTGCTAGTGGTTTGATGCCCTTACTGCGGGAGGGCCACACAGATACGCAGTATTTT. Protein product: CASGLMPLLREGHTDTQYF.

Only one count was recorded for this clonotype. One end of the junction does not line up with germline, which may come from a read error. The CDR3 spells CAGRRTGGKAEAFF. CDR3 sequence (DNA): TGTGCCGGCAGGAGGACAGGGGGAAAGGCTGAAGCTTTCTTT. The J gene is TRBJ1-1, the V gene TRBV25-1; TRBD1 matches 10 bases. Germline loops: CDR1 MGHDK, CDR2 SYGVNS. This CDR3 is built from 14 residues. Filled out from reference TRBV25-1 and TRBJ1-1, the complete variable domain reads EADIYQTPRYLVIGTGKKITLECSQTMGHDKMYWYQQDPGMELHLIHYSYGVNSTEKGDLSSESTVSRIRTEHFPLTLESARPSHTSQYLCAGRRTGGKAEAFFGQGTRLTVV.

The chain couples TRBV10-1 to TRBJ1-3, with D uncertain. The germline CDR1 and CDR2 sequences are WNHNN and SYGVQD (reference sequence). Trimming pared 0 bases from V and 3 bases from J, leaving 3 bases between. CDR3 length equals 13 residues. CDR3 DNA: TGCGCCAGCAGTGAGTCAGTTGGAAACACCATATATTTT. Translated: CASSESVGNTIYF.

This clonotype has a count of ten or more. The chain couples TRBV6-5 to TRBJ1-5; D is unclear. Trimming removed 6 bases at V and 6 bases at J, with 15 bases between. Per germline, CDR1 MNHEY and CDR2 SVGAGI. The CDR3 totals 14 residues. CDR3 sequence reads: CASRGEAETQPQHF. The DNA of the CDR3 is TGTGCCAGCAGGGGAGAGGCCGAAACTCAGCCCCAGCATTTT.

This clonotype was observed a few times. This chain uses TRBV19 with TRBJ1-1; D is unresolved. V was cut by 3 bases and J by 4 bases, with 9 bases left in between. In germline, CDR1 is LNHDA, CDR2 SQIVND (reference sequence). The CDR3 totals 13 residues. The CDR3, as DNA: TGTGCCAGTAGTATGGGGTGGACCACTGAAGCTTTCTTT. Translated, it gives CASSMGWTTEAFF.

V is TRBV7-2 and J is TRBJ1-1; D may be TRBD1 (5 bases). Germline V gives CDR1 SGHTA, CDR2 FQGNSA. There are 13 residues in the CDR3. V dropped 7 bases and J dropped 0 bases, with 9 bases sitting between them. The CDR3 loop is CASTRQMNTEAFF. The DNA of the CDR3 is TGTGCCAGCACCAGACAGATGAACACTGAAGCTTTCTTT. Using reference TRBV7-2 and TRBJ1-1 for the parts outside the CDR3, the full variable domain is GAGVSQSPSNKVTEKGKDVELRCDPISGHTALYWYRQSLGQGLEFLIYFQGNSAPDKSGLPSDRFSAERTGGSVSTLTIQRTQQEDSAVYLCASTRQMNTEAFFGQGTRLTVV.

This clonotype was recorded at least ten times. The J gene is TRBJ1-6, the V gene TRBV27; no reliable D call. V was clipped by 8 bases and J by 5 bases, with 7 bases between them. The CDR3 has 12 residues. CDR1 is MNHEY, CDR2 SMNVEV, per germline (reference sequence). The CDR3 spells CASGRNNSPLHF. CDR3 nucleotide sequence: TGTGCCAGCGGACGGAATAATTCACCCCTCCACTTT.

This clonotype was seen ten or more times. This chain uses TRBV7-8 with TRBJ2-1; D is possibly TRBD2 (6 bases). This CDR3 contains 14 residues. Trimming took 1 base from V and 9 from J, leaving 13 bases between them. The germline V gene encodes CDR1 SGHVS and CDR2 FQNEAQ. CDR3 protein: CASSLELTRGEQFF. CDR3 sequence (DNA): TGTGCCAGCAGCTTAGAGTTAACGCGGGGTGAGCAGTTCTTC.

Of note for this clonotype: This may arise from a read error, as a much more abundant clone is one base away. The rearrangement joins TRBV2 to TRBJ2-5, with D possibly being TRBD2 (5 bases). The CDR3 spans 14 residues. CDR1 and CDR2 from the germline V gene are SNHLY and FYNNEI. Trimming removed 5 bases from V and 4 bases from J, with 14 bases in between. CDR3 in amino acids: CASSPRVRGETQYF. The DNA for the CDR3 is TGTGCCAGCAGTCCAAGGGTACGGGGAGAGACCCAGTACTTC.

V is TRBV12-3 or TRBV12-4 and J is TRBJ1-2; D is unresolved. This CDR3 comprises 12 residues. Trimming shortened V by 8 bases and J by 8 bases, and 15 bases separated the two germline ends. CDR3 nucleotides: TGTGCCAGCGGAAGGTGGACGTACGGCTACACCTTC. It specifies CASGRWTYGYTF.

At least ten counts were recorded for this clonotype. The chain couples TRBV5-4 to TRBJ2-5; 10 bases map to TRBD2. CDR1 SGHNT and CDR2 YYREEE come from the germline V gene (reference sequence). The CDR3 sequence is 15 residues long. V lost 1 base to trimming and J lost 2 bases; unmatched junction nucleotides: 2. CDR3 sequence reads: CASSLLAGGQETQYF. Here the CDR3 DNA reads TGTGCCAGCAGCTTGTTAGCGGGAGGTCAAGAGACCCAGTACTTC.

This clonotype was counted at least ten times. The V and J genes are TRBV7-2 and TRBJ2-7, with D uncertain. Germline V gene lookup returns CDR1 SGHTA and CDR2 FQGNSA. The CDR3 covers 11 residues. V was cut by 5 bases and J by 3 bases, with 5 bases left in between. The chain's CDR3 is CASSVFYEQYF. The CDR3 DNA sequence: TGTGCCAGCAGCGTCTTCTACGAGCAGTACTTC.

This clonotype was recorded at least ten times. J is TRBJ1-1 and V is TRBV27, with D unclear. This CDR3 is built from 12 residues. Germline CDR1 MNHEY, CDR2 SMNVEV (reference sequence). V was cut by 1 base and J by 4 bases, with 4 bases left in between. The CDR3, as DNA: TGTGCCAGCAGTTTATTGGGCACTGAAGCTTTCTTT. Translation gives CASSLLGTEAFF.

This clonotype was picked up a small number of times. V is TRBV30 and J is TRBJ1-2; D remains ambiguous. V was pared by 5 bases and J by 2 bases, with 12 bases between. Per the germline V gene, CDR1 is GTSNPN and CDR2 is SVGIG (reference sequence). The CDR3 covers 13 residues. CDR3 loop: CAWRSSRNYGYTF. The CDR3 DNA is TGTGCCTGGCGGTCCTCAAGGAACTATGGCTACACCTTC.

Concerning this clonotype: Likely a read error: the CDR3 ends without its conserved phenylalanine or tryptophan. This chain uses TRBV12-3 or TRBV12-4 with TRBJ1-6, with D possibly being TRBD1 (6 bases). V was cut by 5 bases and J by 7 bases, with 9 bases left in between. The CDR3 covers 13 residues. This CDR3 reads CASSPQGNSPLHL. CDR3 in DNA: TGTGCCAGCAGTCCGCAGGGGAATTCACCCCTCCACCTT.

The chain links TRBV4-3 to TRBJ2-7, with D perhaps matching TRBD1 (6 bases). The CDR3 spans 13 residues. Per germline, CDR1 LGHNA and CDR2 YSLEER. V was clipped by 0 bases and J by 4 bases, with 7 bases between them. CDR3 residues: CASSQDRGYEQYF. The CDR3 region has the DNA TGCGCCAGCAGCCAAGACAGGGGATACGAGCAGTACTTC.

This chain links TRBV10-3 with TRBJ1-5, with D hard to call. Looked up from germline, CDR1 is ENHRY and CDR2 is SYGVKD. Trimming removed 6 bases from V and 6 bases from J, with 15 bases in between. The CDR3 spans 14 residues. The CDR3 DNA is TGTGCCATCAGCTTAGCGGACGGGCCTCAGCCCCAGCATTTT. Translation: CAISLADGPQPQHF.